The present T cell receptor beta chain was sequenced within a study of regulatory T cells in long-lasting Graves disease. This clonotype was seen a handful of times. The CDR3 loop spans 13 amino acids. V was trimmed by 3 bases and J by 6 bases, leaving 9 bases between them. Germline values: CDR1 LNHNV, CDR2 YYDKDF (reference sequence). Indicated time point: newly diagnosed GD, antithyroid drugs for less than 3 months. The TCR library was prepared using RNA isolated from PBMCs. According to the study, TCR beta libraries were built with iRepertoire HTBI primers and CDR3-region Arm-PCR. TCRdb reprocessed the multiplex PCR reads via MiXCR and lists one record per CDR3 protein. The profile covers some 560,000 distinct CDR3 sequences, with more than 15% appearing a single time and around a quarter taken by the ten largest. This sample also belongs to another study, concerning T cells in Graves' hyperthyroidism and ophthalmopathy. This second study says: Classification by a 13 V-J model distinguished ophthalmopathy from stable hyperthyroidism.

The clonotype originates from a woman aged 35-60 years with Graves disease. The rearrangement uses TRBV15 and TRBJ1-5, with a weak D call TRBD1 (6 bases). The specimen was peripheral blood mononuclear cells (PBMCs), collected at new diagnosis, from a patient treated with antithyroid drugs. The CDR3 DNA reads TGTGCCACCAGCAGGCTAGGGGGTCAGCCCCAGCATTTT. Translating gives CATSRLGGQPQHF. Based on the CDR3 plus reference TRBV15 and TRBJ1-5, the full variable domain is DAMVIQNPRYQVTQFGKPVTLSCSQTLNHNVMYWYQQKSSQAPKLLFHYYDKDFNNEADTPDNFQSRRPNTSFCFLDIRSPGLGDTAMYLCATSRLGGQPQHFGDGTRLSIL.